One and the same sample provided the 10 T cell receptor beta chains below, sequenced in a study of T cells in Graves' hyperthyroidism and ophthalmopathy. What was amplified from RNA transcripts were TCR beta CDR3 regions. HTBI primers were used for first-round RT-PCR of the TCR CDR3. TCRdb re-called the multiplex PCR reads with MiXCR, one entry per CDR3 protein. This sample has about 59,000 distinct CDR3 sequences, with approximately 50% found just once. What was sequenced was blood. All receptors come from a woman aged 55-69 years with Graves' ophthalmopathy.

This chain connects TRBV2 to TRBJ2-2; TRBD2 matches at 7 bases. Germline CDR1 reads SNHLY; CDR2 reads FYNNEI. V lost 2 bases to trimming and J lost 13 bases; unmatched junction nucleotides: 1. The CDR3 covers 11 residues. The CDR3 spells CASSEQRGLFF. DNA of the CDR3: TGTGCCAGCAGTGAACAGCGGGGGCTGTTTTTT.

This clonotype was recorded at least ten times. The CDR3 nucleotides read TGTGCCAGCAGCCCGGGGAGCGGGGCAGATACGCAGTATTTT. Protein product: CASSPGSGADTQYF. The rearrangement uses TRBV6-1 and TRBJ2-3, with 7 bases matching TRBD2. The germline V gene has CDR1 MNHNS and CDR2 SASEGT. The CDR3 runs to 14 residues. Trimming removed 6 bases from V and 4 bases from J; junction bases left unmatched: 7.

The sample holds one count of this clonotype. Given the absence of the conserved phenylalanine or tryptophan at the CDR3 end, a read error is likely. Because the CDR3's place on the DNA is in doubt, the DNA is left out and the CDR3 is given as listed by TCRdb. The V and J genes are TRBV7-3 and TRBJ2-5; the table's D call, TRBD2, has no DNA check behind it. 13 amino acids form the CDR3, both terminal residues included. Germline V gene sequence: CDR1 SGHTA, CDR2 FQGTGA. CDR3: CASSLMGRRTGTS.

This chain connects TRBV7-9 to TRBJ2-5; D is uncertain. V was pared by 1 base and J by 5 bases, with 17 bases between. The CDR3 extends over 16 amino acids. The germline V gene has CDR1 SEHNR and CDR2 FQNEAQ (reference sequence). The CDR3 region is CASSLDGQSAGETQYF. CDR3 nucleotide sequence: TGTGCCAGCAGCTTAGACGGGCAATCGGCCGGGGAGACCCAGTACTTC.

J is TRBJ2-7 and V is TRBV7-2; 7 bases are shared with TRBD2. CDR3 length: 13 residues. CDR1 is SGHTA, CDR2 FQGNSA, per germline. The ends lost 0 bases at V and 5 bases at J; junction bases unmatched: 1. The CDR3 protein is CASSLAGGDEQYF. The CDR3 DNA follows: TGTGCCAGCAGCTTAGCGGGGGGGGACGAGCAGTACTTC.

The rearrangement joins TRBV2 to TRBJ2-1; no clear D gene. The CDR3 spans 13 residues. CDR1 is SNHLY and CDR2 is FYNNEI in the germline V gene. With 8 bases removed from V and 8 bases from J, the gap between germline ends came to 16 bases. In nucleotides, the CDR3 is TGTGCCAGCCGGTTCGGCCAGGTCGATGAGCAGTTCTTC. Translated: CASRFGQVDEQFF.

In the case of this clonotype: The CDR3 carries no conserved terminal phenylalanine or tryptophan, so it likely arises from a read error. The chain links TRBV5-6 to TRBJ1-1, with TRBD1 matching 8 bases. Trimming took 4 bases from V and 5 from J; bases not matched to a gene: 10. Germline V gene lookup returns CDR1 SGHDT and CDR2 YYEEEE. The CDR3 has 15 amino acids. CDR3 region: CASSVTPGGWTEAFL. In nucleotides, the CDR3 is TGTGCCAGCAGCGTGACACCAGGGGGCTGGACTGAAGCTTTCCTT.

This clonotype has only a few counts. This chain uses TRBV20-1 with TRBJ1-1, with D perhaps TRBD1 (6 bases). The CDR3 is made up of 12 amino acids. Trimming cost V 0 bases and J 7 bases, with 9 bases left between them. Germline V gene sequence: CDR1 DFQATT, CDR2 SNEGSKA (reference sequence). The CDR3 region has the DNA TGCAGTGCTAGAGACGGAGGGGGTGAAGCTTTCTTT. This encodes CSARDGGGEAFF.

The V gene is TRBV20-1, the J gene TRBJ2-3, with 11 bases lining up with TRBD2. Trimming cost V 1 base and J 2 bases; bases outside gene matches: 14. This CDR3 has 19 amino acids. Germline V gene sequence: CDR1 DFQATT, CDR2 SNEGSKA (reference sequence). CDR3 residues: CSARAESGTSGGHTDTQYF. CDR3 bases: TGCAGTGCTAGAGCGGAATCGGGTACTAGCGGGGGCCACACAGATACGCAGTATTTT.

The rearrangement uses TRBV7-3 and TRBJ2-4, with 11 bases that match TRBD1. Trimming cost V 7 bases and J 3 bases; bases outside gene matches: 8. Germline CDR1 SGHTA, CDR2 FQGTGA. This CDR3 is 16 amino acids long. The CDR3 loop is CASIIGQGADKNIQYF. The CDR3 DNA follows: TGTGCCAGCATAATCGGACAGGGGGCGGACAAAAACATTCAGTACTTC.